The 24 T cell receptor beta chains below were found in one sample sequenced in a study of cytomegalovirus exposure and HLA in healthy donors listed by TCRdb under 2017. Libraries were made using the immunoSEQ multiplex PCR assay. The table was pulled from immuneACCESS by TCRdb, which kept in-frame rearrangements only. Such tables lose some clones; where checked, under half of the loss comes from unresolved V genes, and the rest has no known cause. This sample lists roughly 350,000 clones; about nine tenths were detected once. The ten largest clones take up over 0.8% of the sample. The sample was PBMCs. The source is a woman between 18 and 30 years old in good health and CMV-seronegative.

Worth noting for this clone: Different DNA sequences within this sample yield the same CDR3. V usage is TRBV6-6 and J usage is TRBJ2-5, with D maybe TRBD2 (5 bases). This CDR3 is built from 12 residues. Looked up from germline, CDR1 is MNHNY and CDR2 is SVGAGI (reference sequence). V was shortened by 7 bases and J by 2 bases, with 8 bases between the two germline ends. The CDR3 DNA sequence: TGTGCCAGCAATTCGGGGCAAGAGACCCAGTACTTC. Amino acids: CASNSGQETQYF.

The genes are TRBV10-3 and TRBJ2-5; maybe TRBD2 (6 bases). The length of the CDR3 is 14 residues. Trimming stripped 2 bases from V and 2 bases from J, with 9 bases between. In germline, CDR1 is ENHRY, CDR2 SYGVKD. CDR3 coding DNA: TGTGCCATCAGTGAGCCGGGACTTCAAGAGACCCAGTACTTC. Its translation: CAISEPGLQETQYF.

The chain recombines TRBV12-5 with TRBJ2-1; TRBD2 matches at 11 bases. The CDR3 consists of 17 residues. The germline V gene encodes CDR1 LGHNT and CDR2 FRNRAP. V was clipped by 1 base and J by 8 bases; unmatched bases: 10. The CDR3 DNA follows: TGTGCTAGTGGTTTGGGAATCACTAGCGGGAGTTTTCATGAGCAGTTCTTC. The encoded protein is CASGLGITSGSFHEQFF. Looking up the rest from reference TRBV12-5 and TRBJ2-1 gives the full variable domain: DARVTQTPRHKVTEMGQEVTMRCQPILGHNTVFWYRQTMMQGLELLAYFRNRAPLDDSGMPKDRFSAEMPDATLATLKIQPSEPRDSAVYFCASGLGITSGSFHEQFFGPGTRLTVL.

The rearrangement uses TRBV10-2 and TRBJ2-3; perhaps TRBD1 as D (6 bases). CDR1 and CDR2 (germline): WSHSY, SAAADI. V was cut by 9 bases and J by 3 bases, with 13 bases left in between. The CDR3 is 13 residues long. The CDR3 DNA is TGCGCCAGTCTACGGGACACTACAGATACGCAGTATTTT. This translates into CASLRDTTDTQYF.

The V and J genes are TRBV9 and TRBJ2-5; 7 nucleotides match TRBD2. This CDR3 has 15 residues. J was trimmed by 7 bases and V by 3 bases; bases with no gene match: 12. The germline V gene has CDR1 SGDLS and CDR2 YYNGEE. Here the CDR3 DNA reads TGTGCCAGCAGCGCAGGAGGGGTAGCGGGTGGGACCCAGTACTTC. Amino acids: CASSAGGVAGGTQYF.

V is TRBV5-1 and J is TRBJ2-3, with TRBD2 identical over 9 bases. Germline CDR1 and CDR2: SGHRS and YFSETQ. V dropped 6 bases and J dropped 2; count of bases not matched to a gene: 7. The CDR3 has 15 residues. This CDR3 is CASKGLAGTTDTQYF. The CDR3 DNA follows: TGCGCCAGCAAGGGCCTAGCGGGGACCACAGATACGCAGTATTTT.

V and J are TRBV7-3 and TRBJ2-7; TRBD2 matches at 9 bases. CDR1 and CDR2 from the germline V gene are SGHTA and FQGTGA. CDR3 length: 19 residues. With V trimmed by 0 bases and J by 6 bases, 18 bases remained unmatched. CDR3 sequence (DNA): TGTGCCAGCAGCTTAACACCACCGGGACTAGCCGGGACGCAGACCGAGCAGTACTTC. Amino acid sequence: CASSLTPPGLAGTQTEQYF.

This clone was counted a few times. The chain carries TRBV5-6 and TRBJ1-2, with a tentative D call TRBD1 (6 bases). Germline V gene lookup returns CDR1 SGHDT and CDR2 YYEEEE. CDR3 length equals 14 residues. The V end lost 4 bases, the J end lost 3 bases, and 13 bases lay between the germline ends. CDR3 bases: TGTGCCAGCAGCGCCGACCCAGGGGACTATGGCTACACCTTC. Translated: CASSADPGDYGYTF.

This chain links TRBV18 with TRBJ1-4, with a possible D match to TRBD1 (5 bases). V lost 3 bases, J lost 3 bases, and 14 bases lay in between. Germline V lookup: CDR1 KGHSH, CDR2 LQKENI. This CDR3 region has 16 residues. CDR3 DNA: TGTGCCAGCTCACCCTCAGGGCACGGAGCTAATGAAAAACTGTTTTTT. Translating it yields CASSPSGHGANEKLFF.

The table lists this clone with a count of one. The chain recombines TRBV4-3 with TRBJ2-7; D ambiguous. CDR3 size: 16 residues. Germline assignment: CDR1 LGHNA and CDR2 YSLEER. The V gene lost 0 bases and the J gene lost 6 bases, with 18 bases spanning the gap. CDR3 region: CASSQDLGGSVGEQYF. The CDR3 DNA reads TGCGCCAGCAGCCAAGATCTAGGCGGCTCTGTCGGCGAGCAGTACTTC.

This sequence joins TRBV4-3 and TRBJ2-7, with TRBD2 matching 7 bases. CDR1 is LGHNA, CDR2 YSLEER, per germline. The length of the CDR3 is 19 residues. The J segment lost 0 bases and the V segment lost 0 bases, leaving 14 bases of the junction unmatched. The CDR3 spells CASSQDRIAASGDSYEQYF. The CDR3 DNA reads TGCGCCAGCAGCCAAGATCGAATCGCGGCTAGCGGAGACTCCTACGAGCAGTACTTC.

The chain has TRBV15 and TRBJ1-2; the match to TRBD1 covers 9 bases. The CDR3 covers 14 residues. Looked up from germline, CDR1 is LNHNV and CDR2 is YYDKDF (reference sequence). The junction had 7 bases not matched to a gene; V was cut back by 0 bases and J by 11 bases. The CDR3 nucleotides are TGTGCCACCAGCAGAGAGGGACAGGGCAGCAGGTACACCTTC. This sequence encodes CATSREGQGSRYTF.

This sequence joins TRBV5-1 and TRBJ1-4; the D gene is possibly TRBD1 (5 bases). There are 18 residues in the CDR3. V was cut by 0 bases and J by 0 bases, with 15 bases left in between. Germline CDR1 is SGHRS and CDR2 is YFSETQ. The CDR3 region has the DNA TGCGCCAGCAGCTTGGGTCAGGGAGCGGGGGCAACTAATGAAAAACTGTTTTTT. It encodes CASSLGQGAGATNEKLFF.

The chain couples TRBV4-3 to TRBJ1-2; 10 bases map to TRBD1. The CDR3 has 15 amino acids. Germline V CDR1 and CDR2: LGHNA, YSLEER. The V segment lost 0 bases and the J segment 5 bases; nucleotides outside the gene matches: 3. The CDR3 bases are TGCGCCAGCAGCCAAGAAGGGACAGGGGCGTATGGCTACACCTTC. Translation gives CASSQEGTGAYGYTF.

The chain is built from TRBV5-4 and TRBJ2-7, with D perhaps matching TRBD1 (7 bases). Per germline, CDR1 SGHNT and CDR2 YYREEE (reference sequence). V gave up 4 bases and J gave up 0 bases, with 14 bases separating them. The CDR3 loop spans 15 amino acids. The CDR3, as DNA: TGTGCCAGCAGCCGTGGAGGGACAGTCTCCTACGAGCAGTACTTC. It codes for CASSRGGTVSYEQYF.

The chain combines TRBV7-3 with TRBJ2-3; 9 nucleotides match TRBD2. Germline CDR1 and CDR2: SGHTA and FQGTGA. The CDR3 sequence is 15 residues long. Trimming removed 5 bases from V and 4 bases from J; junction bases left unmatched: 7. CDR3 loop: CASSPLAGSSDTQYF. CDR3 in DNA: TGTGCCAGCAGCCCCCTAGCGGGATCCTCAGATACGCAGTATTTT.

The chain links TRBV27 to TRBJ1-5; possible D gene TRBD1, 5 bases. The germline V and J ends were trimmed by 5 bases and 3 bases, with 20 bases remaining between them. CDR1 MNHEY and CDR2 SMNVEV come from the germline V gene (reference sequence). The CDR3 totals 17 residues. Here the CDR3 DNA reads TGTGCCAGCAGTAGGGCTATAACCTTAGGGGCCAATCAGCCCCAGCATTTT. Residues: CASSRAITLGANQPQHF.

The rearrangement links TRBV15 to TRBJ2-2; 8 bases are a match to TRBD1. This CDR3 comprises 16 residues. Germline V gives CDR1 LNHNV, CDR2 YYDKDF (reference sequence). The V gene end was trimmed by 0 bases and the J gene end by 4 bases; junction bases not matched to a gene: 4. DNA for the CDR3: TGTGCCACCAGCAGAGATCCCCAGGGGGCCACCGGGGAGCTGTTTTTT. Translation: CATSRDPQGATGELFF.

This chain links TRBV19 with TRBJ2-5; D might be TRBD2 (5 bases). V lost 6 bases and J lost 4, with 12 bases in between. CDR1 and CDR2 from the germline V gene are LNHDA and SQIVND (reference sequence). This CDR3 region has 13 residues. CDR3 bases: TGTGCCAGTAGGGGTTGGACTGGAGAGACCCAGTACTTC. Translated, it gives CASRGWTGETQYF.

This clone was seen once. The chain joins TRBV2 to TRBJ2-3; 8 bases match TRBD1. The CDR3 contains 14 residues. Germline CDR1 SNHLY, CDR2 FYNNEI. Trimming cost V 4 bases and J 1 base; bases outside gene matches: 1. The CDR3 protein is CASSVDRGTDTQYF. The CDR3 DNA reads as TGTGCCAGCAGTGTGGACAGGGGCACAGATACGCAGTATTTT.

The V gene is TRBV18, the J gene TRBJ2-7, with D hard to call. Trimming left V 0 bases short and J 4 bases short, with 19 bases between. In germline, CDR1 is KGHSH, CDR2 LQKENI. CDR3 length: 17 amino acids. CDR3: CASSPPVLTSLVYEQYF. For the CDR3, the DNA is TGTGCCAGCTCACCACCGGTTCTGACATCTTTGGTTTACGAGCAGTACTTC.

The chain joins TRBV20-1 to TRBJ1-2, with no clear D. This CDR3 has 11 amino acids. From germline, CDR1 is DFQATT and CDR2 SNEGSKA (reference sequence). V was clipped by 5 bases and J by 6 bases, with 10 bases between them. The CDR3 spells CSAEGGDGYTF. CDR3 bases: TGCAGTGCTGAGGGCGGTGATGGCTACACCTTC.

V and J are TRBV11-1 and TRBJ2-2, with D perhaps TRBD2 (6 bases). Germline CDR1 reads SGHAT; CDR2 reads FQDESV (reference sequence). There are 16 residues in the CDR3. Between the trimmed V and J ends, which lost 6 bases and 0 bases, there was a span of 14 bases. CDR3 sequence reads: CASSPSPGANTGELFF. The CDR3 DNA sequence: TGTGCCAGCAGTCCCTCGCCGGGGGCGAACACCGGGGAGCTGTTTTTT.

The V gene is TRBV6-5, the J gene TRBJ1-2; 10 nucleotides line up with TRBD1. The V and J ends lost 7 bases and 4 bases, in that order; junction bases with no gene match: 6. The germline V gene has CDR1 MNHEY and CDR2 SVGAGI. This CDR3 has 14 residues. The CDR3 loop reads CASIRGQGGYGYTF. The CDR3 bases are TGTGCCAGCATCCGTGGACAGGGGGGCTATGGCTACACCTTC.